This TCR beta chain was sequenced in a study of blood T cell repertoires in COVID-19 (dated by TCRdb to between 2020 and 2021). For the wider study: The collaborator samples originated in the United States, Italy and Spain and spanned the acute and convalescent phases of COVID-19. The prospective study material was composed of cDNA or gDNA derived from T cells, B-cell-depleted T cells, or PBMCs. The dataset comprised deeply sampled blood TCRbeta repertoires from subjects exposed to, actively infected with, or recovered from COVID-19. The repertoires were made available in a free public database intended to serve as a resource for research on the immune response to SARS-CoV-2. The samples were drawn from the first 160 participants of the ongoing ImmuneRACE study and from 1,254 subjects provided by 6 global collaborators. Nearly every sample came with metadata listing a de-identified subject ID, COVID-19 status, age in years and sex. HLA class I and class II types, where available, came from metadata supplied by the sample provider rather than from assay-based typing.

Collaborating institutions collected whole blood in K2EDTA tubes following their own protocols. For TCRbeta analysis, collaborators shipped samples in one of three forms: frozen whole blood, isolated PBMCs, or DNA extracted from either of those sample types. TCRbeta CDR3 regions were amplified from genomic DNA by means of the immunoSEQ Assay, a bias-controlled multiplex PCR. Processing in the source paper ran as follows. Within the assay, amplification of reference gene primers was used to estimate how many nucleated cells each sample contained. To quantify the absolute abundance of each unique TCRbeta CDR3 rearrangement, sequence reads were collapsed and filtered. Productive Simpson clonality was computed per sample as the square root of Simpson's diversity index over productive rearrangements. TCRdb carries this immuneACCESS record with in-frame sequences only. Its versions omit some clonotypes, under half of them owing to an unresolved V gene in the studies checked, with the rest unexplained. The DNA was the basis for D and trimming; V, J and clone size are from that table. Across this sample there are over 95,000 clones, with roughly 81% seen only once. Clones ranked in the top ten supply around 3.4% of the sample.

The study at large found these results: The amount of clinical and demographic metadata varied by source and participant and was provided uncurated.

The cysteine opens and the phenylalanine closes a CDR3 of 16 amino acids. Only the CDR3 region is kept as DNA, spanning 48 bases read in frame from base 1. CDR1 and CDR2 were assigned from the germline V gene as SGHRS and YFSETQ. V is cut by 2 bases and J by 2 bases, and the space between the germline ends is 15 bases. In regard to this clone: It has no known antigen specificity. No much larger clone exists at a distance of one base, and base qualities are not known.

The receptor chain draws on TRBV5-1 and TRBJ2-3; matching of 6 bases hints at TRBD2 as the D gene. The sequenced material came from peripheral blood. The TCR sequence derives from a man aged 40-49 years with acute or convalescent COVID-19. The CDR3 reads as follows: CASSLLLRDDTDTQYF. The DNA reads as follows: TGCGCCAGCAGCTTACTTTTGCGGGATGACACAGATACGCAGTATTTT.